This is a list of T cell receptor beta chains from one sample in a study of PD-1 blockade in mismatch repair-deficient tumors. The protocol was immunoSEQ multiplex PCR, while the TCRdb copy is restricted to in-frame clones and leaves out a portion. The sample has 80,000 to 100,000 clones; 81% are singletons. The specimen comprised peripheral blood, sampled 12 weeks after starting pembrolizumab. The source of these receptors is an adult with mismatch repair-deficient cancer. Each CDR3 is given with its conserved first and last residue. The D gene is left open where the match is weak.

d_gene | v_gene | CDR3aa
NA | TRBV7-2 | CASSLVRGVSTEAFF
NA | TRBV19 | CASSIPWTPDTDTQYF
TRBD2 | TRBV5-1 | CASSLPGLASPGELFF
NA | TRBV5-1 | CASSLVGPRVQETQYF
NA | TRBV2 | CASTPKQGGTAFSYEQYF
NA | TRBV7-9 | CASSVNGGNTIYF
TRBD1 | TRBV9 | CASSVWTGAGNEQFF
NA | TRBV10-3 | CAISTTGAYEQYF
NA | TRBV7-2 | CASSLGTEAFF
TRBD2 | TRBV6-6 | CASSYAGLAGGEQFF
TRBD1 | TRBV25-1 | CASRGTGRTYGYTF
NA | TRBV7-2 | CASSPPSTREQFF
NA | TRBV15 | CATSRDPGVSSGNTIYF
NA | TRBV19 | CASSHLLEFRIDEQFF
NA | TRBV19 | CASSIRGAENTEAFF
TRBD1 | TRBV7-4 | CASSRHRGREQYF
NA | TRBV4-3 | CASSQGRFQPQHF
TRBD2 | TRBV27 | CASSLGSSGSSYNEQFF
TRBD1 | TRBV11-2 | CASSWEPTGGYEQYF
NA | TRBV5-6 | CASSLRTAYNYGYTF
NA | TRBV18 | CASSPRSGGTDIQYF
NA | TRBV2 | CASSGRDYGYTF
TRBD2 | TRBV5-5 | CASSLVAGGRADTQYF
NA | TRBV18 | CASSPKVAPANTGELFF
NA | TRBV21-1 | CASSKAFLSQGENQPQHF
NA | TRBV5-1 | CASSALAGQAGTGELFF
NA | TRBV4-2 | CASSQVTGAPYNEQFF
NA | TRBV5-5 | CASSLGPTPSNQPQHF
NA | TRBV7-8 | CASSSPLSGGINQPQHF
NA | TRBV7-3 | CASSFSGPPGRMGTEAFF
TRBD1 | TRBV9 | CASSPTGAAGELFF